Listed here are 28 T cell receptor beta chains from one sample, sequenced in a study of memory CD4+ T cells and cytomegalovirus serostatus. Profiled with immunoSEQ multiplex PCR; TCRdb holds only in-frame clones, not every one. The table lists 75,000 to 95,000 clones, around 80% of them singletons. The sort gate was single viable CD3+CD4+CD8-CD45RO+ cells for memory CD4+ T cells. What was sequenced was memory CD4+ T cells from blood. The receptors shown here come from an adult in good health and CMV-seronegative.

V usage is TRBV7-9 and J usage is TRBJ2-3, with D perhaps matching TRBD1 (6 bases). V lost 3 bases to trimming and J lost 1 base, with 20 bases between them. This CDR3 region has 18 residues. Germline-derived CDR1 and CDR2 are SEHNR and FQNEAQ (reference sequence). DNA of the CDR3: TGTGCCAGCAGCTTCGGGGACGGCAGGGGCCGGGGCACAGATACGCAGTATTTT. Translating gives CASSFGDGRGRGTDTQYF.

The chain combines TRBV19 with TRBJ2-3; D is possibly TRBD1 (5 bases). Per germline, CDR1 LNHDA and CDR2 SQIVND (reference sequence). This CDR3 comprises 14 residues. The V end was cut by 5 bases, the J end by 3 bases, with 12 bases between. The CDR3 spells CASSLGQGTDTQYF. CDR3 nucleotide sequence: TGTGCCAGTAGTCTGGGGCAGGGTACAGATACGCAGTATTTT.

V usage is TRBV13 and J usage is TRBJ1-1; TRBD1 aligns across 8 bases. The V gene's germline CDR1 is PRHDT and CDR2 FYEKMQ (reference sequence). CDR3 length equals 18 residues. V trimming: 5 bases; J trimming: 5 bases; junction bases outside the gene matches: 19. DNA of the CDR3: TGTGCCAGCAGCCGGGTTAGTCGGCAGGGGGCAGAAAGGACTGAAGCTTTCTTT. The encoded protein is CASSRVSRQGAERTEAFF.

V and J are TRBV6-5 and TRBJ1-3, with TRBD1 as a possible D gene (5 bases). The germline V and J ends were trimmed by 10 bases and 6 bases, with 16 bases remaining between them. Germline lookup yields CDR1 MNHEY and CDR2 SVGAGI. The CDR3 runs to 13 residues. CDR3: CATKDSVKNTIYF. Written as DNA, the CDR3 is TGTGCCACCAAAGACAGCGTTAAAAACACCATATATTTT.

CDR3 nucleotide sequence: TGTGCCAGCAGTCCCAACTCGGGGGGATCTCAGCCCCAGCATTTT. It encodes CASSPNSGGSQPQHF. The chain uses TRBV28 and TRBJ1-5; D might be TRBD1 (5 bases). The germline V gene encodes CDR1 MDHEN and CDR2 SYDVKM. This CDR3 contains 15 residues. The V end was cut by 5 bases, the J end by 6 bases, with 17 bases between. The full variable domain, rest sourced from reference TRBV28 and TRBJ1-5, is DVKVTQSSRYLVKRTGEKVFLECVQDMDHENMFWYRQDPGLGLRLIYFSYDVKMKEKGDIPEGYSVSREKKERFSLILESASTNQTSMYLCASSPNSGGSQPQHFGDGTRLSIL.

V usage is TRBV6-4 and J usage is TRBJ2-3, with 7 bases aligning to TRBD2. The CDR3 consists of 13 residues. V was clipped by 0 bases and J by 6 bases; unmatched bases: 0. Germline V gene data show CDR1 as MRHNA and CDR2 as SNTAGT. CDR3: CASSDSLADTQYF. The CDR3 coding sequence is TGTGCCAGCAGTGACTCACTAGCGGATACGCAGTATTTT.

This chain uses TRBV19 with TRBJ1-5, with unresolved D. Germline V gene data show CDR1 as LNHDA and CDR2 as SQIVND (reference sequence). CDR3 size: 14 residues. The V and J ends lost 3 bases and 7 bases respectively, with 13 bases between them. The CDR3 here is CASSISGTGQPQHF. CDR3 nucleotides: TGTGCCAGTAGTATCTCGGGCACCGGGCAGCCCCAGCATTTT.

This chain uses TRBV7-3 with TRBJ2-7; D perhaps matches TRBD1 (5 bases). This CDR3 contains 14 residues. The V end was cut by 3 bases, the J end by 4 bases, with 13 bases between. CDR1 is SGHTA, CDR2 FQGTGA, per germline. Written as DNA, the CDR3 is TGTGCCAGCAGCTTGGCTCAGGGAAGGTACGAGCAGTACTTC. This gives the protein CASSLAQGRYEQYF.

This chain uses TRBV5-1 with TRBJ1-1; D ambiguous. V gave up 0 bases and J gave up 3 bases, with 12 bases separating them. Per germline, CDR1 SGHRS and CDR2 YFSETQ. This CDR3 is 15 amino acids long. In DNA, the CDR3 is TGCGCCAGCAGCTTGGCCCCCGCCCGGGACACTGAAGCTTTCTTT. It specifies CASSLAPARDTEAFF.

The CDR3: CASSSGTGYSYNSPLHF. The CDR3 region has the DNA TGTGCCAGCAGTTCCGGGACAGGGTATTCCTATAATTCACCCCTCCACTTT. The chain carries TRBV27 and TRBJ1-6; 9 bases are shared with TRBD1. Unmatched junction bases numbered 5, after V lost 4 bases and J lost 1 base. Germline assignment: CDR1 MNHEY and CDR2 SMNVEV (reference sequence). The length of the CDR3 is 17 residues.

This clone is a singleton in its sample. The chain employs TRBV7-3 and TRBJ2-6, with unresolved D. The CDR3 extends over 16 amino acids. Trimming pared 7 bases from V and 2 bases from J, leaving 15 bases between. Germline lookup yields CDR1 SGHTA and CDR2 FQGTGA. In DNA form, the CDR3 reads TGTGCCAGCACTTTACACCCCGACCCTGGGGCCAACGTCCTGACTTTC. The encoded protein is CASTLHPDPGANVLTF.

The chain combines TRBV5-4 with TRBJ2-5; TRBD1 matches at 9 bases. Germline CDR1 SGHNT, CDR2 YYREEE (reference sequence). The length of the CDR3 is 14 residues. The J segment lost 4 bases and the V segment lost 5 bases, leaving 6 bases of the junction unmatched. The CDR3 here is CASSWGQGPETQYF. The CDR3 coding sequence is TGTGCCAGCAGTTGGGGACAGGGTCCAGAGACCCAGTACTTC.

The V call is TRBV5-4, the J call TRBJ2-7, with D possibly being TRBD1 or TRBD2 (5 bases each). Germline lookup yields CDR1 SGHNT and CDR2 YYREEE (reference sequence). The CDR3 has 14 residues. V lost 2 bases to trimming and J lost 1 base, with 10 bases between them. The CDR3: CASSFRGGSYEQYF. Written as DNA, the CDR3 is TGTGCCAGCAGCTTCCGGGGCGGTTCCTACGAGCAGTACTTC. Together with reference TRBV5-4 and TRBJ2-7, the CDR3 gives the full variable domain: ETGVTQSPTHLIKTRGQQVTLRCSSQSGHNTVSWYQQALGQGPQFIFQYYREEENGRGNFPPRFSGLQFPNYSSELNVNALELDDSALYLCASSFRGGSYEQYFGPGTRLTVT.

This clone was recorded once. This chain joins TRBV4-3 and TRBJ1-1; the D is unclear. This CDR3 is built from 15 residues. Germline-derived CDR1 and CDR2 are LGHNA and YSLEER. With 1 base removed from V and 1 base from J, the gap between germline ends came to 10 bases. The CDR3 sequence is CASSQGLAWNTEAFF. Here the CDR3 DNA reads TGCGCCAGCAGCCAAGGGCTGGCCTGGAACACTGAAGCTTTCTTT.

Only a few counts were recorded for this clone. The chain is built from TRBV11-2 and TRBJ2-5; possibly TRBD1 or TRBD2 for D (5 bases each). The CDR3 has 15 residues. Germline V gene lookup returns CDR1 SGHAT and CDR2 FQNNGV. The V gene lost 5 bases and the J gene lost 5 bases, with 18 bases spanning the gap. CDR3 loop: CASSVTGTSFETQYF. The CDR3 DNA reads TGTGCCAGCAGCGTAACCGGGACGTCTTTTGAGACCCAGTACTTC.

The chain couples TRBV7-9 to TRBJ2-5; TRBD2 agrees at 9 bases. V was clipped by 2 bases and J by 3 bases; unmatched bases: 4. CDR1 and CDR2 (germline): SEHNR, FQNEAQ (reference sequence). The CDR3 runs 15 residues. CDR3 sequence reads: CASSLLAGGKETQYF. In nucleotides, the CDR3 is TGTGCCAGCAGCTTACTCGCGGGGGGGAAAGAGACCCAGTACTTC.

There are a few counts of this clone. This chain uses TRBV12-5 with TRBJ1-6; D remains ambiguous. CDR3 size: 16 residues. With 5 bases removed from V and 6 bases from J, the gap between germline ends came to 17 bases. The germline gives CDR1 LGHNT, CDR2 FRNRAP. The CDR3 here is CASGPRVENRNSPLHF. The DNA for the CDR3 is TGTGCTAGTGGTCCGCGCGTCGAAAATCGTAATTCACCCCTCCACTTT.

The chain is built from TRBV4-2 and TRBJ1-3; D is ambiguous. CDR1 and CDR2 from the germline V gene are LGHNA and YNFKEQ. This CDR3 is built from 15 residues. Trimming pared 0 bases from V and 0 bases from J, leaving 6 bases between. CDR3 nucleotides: TGTGCCAGCAGCCAAGAGTCCAGCTCTGGAAACACCATATATTTT. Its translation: CASSQESSSGNTIYF.

CDR3 nucleotide sequence: TGTGCCAGTAGTGCAGGGGCTGGGGCCAACGTCCTGACTTTC. Residues: CASSAGAGANVLTF. J is TRBJ2-6 and V is TRBV19; D is possibly TRBD1 (6 bases). The germline V gene has CDR1 LNHDA and CDR2 SQIVND (reference sequence). V lost 5 bases, J lost 2 bases, and 7 bases lay in between. The CDR3 loop spans 14 amino acids.

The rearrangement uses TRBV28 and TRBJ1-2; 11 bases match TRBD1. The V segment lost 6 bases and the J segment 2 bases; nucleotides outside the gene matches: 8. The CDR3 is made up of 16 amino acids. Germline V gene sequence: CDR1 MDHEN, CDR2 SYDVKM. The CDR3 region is CASSRPGTGGNYGYTF. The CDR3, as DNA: TGTGCCAGCAGCCGGCCTGGGACAGGGGGAAACTATGGCTACACCTTC.

Written as DNA, the CDR3 is TGTGCCAGCAGCTTAGTGCGGACACAAGGGGGGAATGGCTACACCTTC. Amino acid sequence: CASSLVRTQGGNGYTF. The chain uses TRBV7-9 and TRBJ1-2; weak D call: TRBD1 (6 bases). Per germline, CDR1 SEHNR and CDR2 FQNEAQ (reference sequence). The CDR3 has 16 amino acids. Trimming took 1 base from V and 6 from J, leaving 18 bases between them.

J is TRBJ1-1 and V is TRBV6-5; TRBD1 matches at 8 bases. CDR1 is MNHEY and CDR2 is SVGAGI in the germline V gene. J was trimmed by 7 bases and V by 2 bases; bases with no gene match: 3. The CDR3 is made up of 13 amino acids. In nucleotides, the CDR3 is TGTGCCAGCAGTTACCCCGGGACAGGTGAAGCTTTCTTT. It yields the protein CASSYPGTGEAFF.

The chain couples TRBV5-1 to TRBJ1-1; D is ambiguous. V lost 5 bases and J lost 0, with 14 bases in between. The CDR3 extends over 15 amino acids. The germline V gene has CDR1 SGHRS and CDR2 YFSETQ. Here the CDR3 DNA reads TGCGCCAGCAGTAATAGGGCCGGCGTGAACACTGAAGCTTTCTTT. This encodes CASSNRAGVNTEAFF.

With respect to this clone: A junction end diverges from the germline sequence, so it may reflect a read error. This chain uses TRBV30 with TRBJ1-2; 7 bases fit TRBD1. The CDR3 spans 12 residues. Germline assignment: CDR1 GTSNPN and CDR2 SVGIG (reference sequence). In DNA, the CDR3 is TGTGCCTGGAGCAAATCAGGGGGGGGTGATGCCTTC. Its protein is CAWSKSGGGDAF. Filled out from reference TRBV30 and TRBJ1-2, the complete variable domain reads SQTIHQWPATLVQPVGSPLSLECTVEGTSNPNLYWYRQAAGRGLQLLFYSVGIGQISSEVPQNLSASRPQDRQFILSSKKLLLSDSGFYLCAWSKSGGGDAFGSGTRLTVV.

CDR3 in amino acids: CASSGQRAGNTIYF. For the CDR3, the DNA is TGTGCCAGCAGCGGACAGCGAGCAGGAAACACCATATATTTT. The chain links TRBV5-6 to TRBJ1-3, with D perhaps matching TRBD1 (6 bases). The CDR3 has 14 amino acids. Per germline, CDR1 SGHDT and CDR2 YYEEEE. Trimming stripped 4 bases from V and 4 bases from J, with 12 bases between.

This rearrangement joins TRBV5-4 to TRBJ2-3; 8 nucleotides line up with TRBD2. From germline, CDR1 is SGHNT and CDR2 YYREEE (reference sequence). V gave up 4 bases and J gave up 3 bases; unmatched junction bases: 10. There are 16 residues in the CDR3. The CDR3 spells CASSEKSGGGTDTQYF. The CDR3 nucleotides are TGTGCCAGCAGCGAAAAGAGCGGGGGAGGTACAGATACGCAGTATTTT.

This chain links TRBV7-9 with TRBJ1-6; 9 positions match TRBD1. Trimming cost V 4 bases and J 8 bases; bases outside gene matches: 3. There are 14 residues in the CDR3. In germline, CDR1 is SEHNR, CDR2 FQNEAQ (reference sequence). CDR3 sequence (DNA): TGTGCCAGCAGCTCCGGGACAGGGTATTCACCCCTCCACTTT. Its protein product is CASSSGTGYSPLHF.

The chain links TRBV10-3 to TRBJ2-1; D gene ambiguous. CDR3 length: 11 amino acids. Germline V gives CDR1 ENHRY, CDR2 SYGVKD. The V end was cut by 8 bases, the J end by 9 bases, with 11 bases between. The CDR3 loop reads CAIAGPGEQFF. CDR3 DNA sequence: TGTGCCATCGCAGGACCCGGTGAGCAGTTCTTC.